Shown below are 27 T cell receptor beta chains from a single sample sequenced in a study of early T cells in non-severe SARS-CoV-2 infection. TCRdb re-called the 5' RACE reads through MiXCR, storing one row per CDR3 protein. Of fewer than 30,000 distinct CDR3 sequences in the sample, about 4.6% were seen once. Material for sequencing was whole blood. Every receptor here comes from an adult who was a healthcare worker with PCR-confirmed SARS-CoV-2 infection or an uninfected control (not recorded which).

This clonotype was seen at least ten times. V gene TRBV4-3 combines with J gene TRBJ2-3; D is unresolved. This CDR3 spans 12 amino acids. CDR1 is LGHNA, CDR2 YSLEER, per germline. Trimming shortened V by 0 bases and J by 5 bases, and 3 bases separated the two germline ends. CDR3 sequence (DNA): TGCGCCAGCAGCCAAGAACGAGATACGCAGTATTTT. This gives the protein CASSQERDTQYF.

This clonotype was recorded at least ten times. The rearrangement uses TRBV7-3 and TRBJ2-7; D is possibly TRBD1 or TRBD2 (5 bases each). The V gene lost 4 bases and the J gene lost 3 bases, with 16 bases spanning the gap. Germline values: CDR1 SGHTA, CDR2 FQGTGA. This CDR3 region has 15 residues. CDR3 in amino acids: CASSWGTPGVYEQYF. The CDR3 nucleotides are TGTGCCAGCAGCTGGGGCACCCCCGGGGTCTACGAGCAGTACTTC. The full variable domain, with the rest looked up from reference TRBV7-3 and TRBJ2-7, is GAGVSQTPSNKVTEKGKYVELRCDPISGHTALYWYRQSLGQGPEFLIYFQGTGAADDSGLPNDRFFAVRPEGSVSTLKIQRTERGDSAVYLCASSWGTPGVYEQYFGPGTRLTVT.

The V gene is TRBV7-2, the J gene TRBJ2-2; 8 positions agree with TRBD1. The CDR3 loop spans 15 amino acids. Unmatched junction bases numbered 1, after V lost 3 bases and J lost 1 base. The V gene's germline CDR1 is SGHTA and CDR2 FQGNSA. CDR3 nucleotide sequence: TGTGCCAGCAGCTTGGGGACAGGGAACACCGGGGAGCTGTTTTTT. It codes for CASSLGTGNTGELFF.

This clonotype was counted at least ten times. The chain links TRBV28 to TRBJ2-5; 8 bases map to TRBD2. The germline V gene has CDR1 MDHEN and CDR2 SYDVKM. J gave up 2 bases and V 5 bases, and 13 bases lay outside the gene matches. The CDR3 has 17 amino acids. The CDR3 region has the DNA TGTGCCAGCAGTCTTCCGTCTGGACTAGCCTATCAAGAGACCCAGTACTTC. It codes for CASSLPSGLAYQETQYF.

The chain couples TRBV12-3 or TRBV12-4 to TRBJ2-1, with D perhaps TRBD2 (5 bases). V lost 3 bases and J 5 bases, leaving 14 bases between the germline ends. CDR3 length equals 15 residues. CDR3 nucleotide sequence: TGTGCCAGCAGTTTTCGGGGAGCAGGTCACAATGAGCAGTTCTTC. Translating it yields CASSFRGAGHNEQFF.

This clonotype was picked up many times. The V call is TRBV21-1, the J call TRBJ2-6; TRBD1, the table's D call, lacks a check against the DNA. TRBV21-1 is recorded as a pseudogene. The CDR3 totals 21 residues. The CDR3 DNA sequence: TGTGCCAGCAGCAAAGTCCGCGCCCCGGACAGGTCAAGCTCTGGGGCCAACGTCCTGACTTTC. This sequence encodes CASSKVRAPDRSSSGANVLTF.

This clonotype has a count of ten or more. J is TRBJ2-6 and V is TRBV6-4; 7 bases line up with TRBD1. V lost 6 bases, J lost 8 bases, and 4 bases stayed unmatched. The CDR3 extends over 13 amino acids. Germline CDR1 MRHNA, CDR2 SNTAGT. DNA for the CDR3: TGTGCCAGCAGCGGGACAGTATCCAACGTCCTGACTTTC. Its protein product is CASSGTVSNVLTF.

This chain joins TRBV20-1 and TRBJ1-5; the match to TRBD1 covers 7 bases. Germline loops: CDR1 DFQATT, CDR2 SNEGSKA (reference sequence). After removal of 6 bases from V and 4 bases from J, the junction contained 6 bases not matched to a gene. There are 13 residues in the CDR3. The CDR3: CSAVGQLNQPQHF. CDR3 nucleotides: TGCAGTGCCGTGGGACAGTTAAATCAGCCCCAGCATTTT.

The table lists this clonotype with many counts. Relative to the germline gene, one junction end is altered; a read error may explain this. The chain has TRBV5-4 and TRBJ2-7, with TRBD1 matching 7 bases. Germline loops: CDR1 SGHNT, CDR2 YYREEE (reference sequence). The CDR3 runs to 14 residues. Here the CDR3 reads CASSLGDSSYAQYF. As DNA, the CDR3 is TGTGCCAGCAGCTTAGGGGACAGCTCCTACGCGCAGTACTTC.

This clonotype occurred many times. The gene calls are TRBV6-2 or TRBV6-3 and TRBJ1-5; unclear D gene. Per germline, CDR1 MNHEY and CDR2 SVGEGT. Trimming left V 8 bases short and J 0 bases short, with 8 bases between. CDR3 length: 13 amino acids. The CDR3 nucleotides are TGTGCCAGCCGGTTGGATAGCAATCAGCCCCAGCATTTT. Protein: CASRLDSNQPQHF.

This clonotype was found many times. The chain links TRBV24-1 to TRBJ1-2, with 7 nucleotides matching TRBD1. With V trimmed by 4 bases and J by 4 bases, 14 bases remained unmatched. Germline V gene data show CDR1 as KGHDR and CDR2 as SFDVKD. The CDR3 contains 17 residues. CDR3 region: CATSDPTATGTLYGYTF. Written as DNA, the CDR3 is TGTGCCACCAGTGACCCAACAGCGACAGGGACTCTCTATGGCTACACCTTC.

The chain recombines TRBV20-1 with TRBJ1-1; a weak D match, TRBD1 (5 bases). The germline CDR1 and CDR2 sequences are DFQATT and SNEGSKA (reference sequence). CDR3 size: 12 residues. The CDR3 DNA is TGCAGAGCAGGGACGTATAACACTGAAGCTTTCTTT. This codes for CRAGTYNTEAFF.

V and J are TRBV18 and TRBJ1-1; tentative D call: TRBD1 (5 bases). V was pared by 3 bases and J by 3 bases, with 17 bases between. The CDR3 extends over 16 amino acids. Germline V gene data show CDR1 as KGHSH and CDR2 as LQKENI. The CDR3 DNA follows: TGTGCCAGCTCACCCGGCTCCGGAATGGGGGACACTGAAGCTTTCTTT. Translating it yields CASSPGSGMGDTEAFF.

This clonotype showed up many times. V is TRBV20-1 and J is TRBJ2-3, with 10 bases fitting TRBD2. CDR1 is DFQATT, CDR2 SNEGSKA, per germline (reference sequence). This CDR3 comprises 13 residues. After removal of 7 bases from V and 5 bases from J, the junction contained 6 bases not matched to a gene. The CDR3 is CSVTAGGGDTQYF. The CDR3 coding sequence is TGCAGTGTCACAGCGGGAGGGGGAGATACGCAGTATTTT.

This chain connects TRBV7-9 to TRBJ2-1, with D possibly matching TRBD2 (5 bases). This CDR3 contains 15 residues. The V gene's germline CDR1 is SEHNR and CDR2 FQNEAQ (reference sequence). V was clipped by 5 bases and J by 5 bases, with 16 bases between them. The DNA of the CDR3 is TGTGCCAGCAGCGCGGACTTCCCGGGCCACAATGAGCAGTTCTTC. This translates into CASSADFPGHNEQFF. The complete variable domain, with remaining parts taken from reference TRBV7-9 and TRBJ2-1, reads DTGVSQNPRHKITKRGQNVTFRCDPISEHNRLYWYRQTLGQGPEFLTYFQNEAQLEKSRLLSDRFSAERPKGSFSTLEIQRTEQGDSAMYLCASSADFPGHNEQFFGPGTRLTVL.

The gene calls are TRBV28 and TRBJ2-7; maybe TRBD1 (7 bases). Germline V gene lookup returns CDR1 MDHEN and CDR2 SYDVKM. With 6 bases removed from V and 7 bases from J, the gap between germline ends came to 19 bases. This CDR3 has 14 residues. The CDR3 DNA sequence: TGTGCCAGCAGGGAGGGGACAGCCCGGAGGGAGCAGTACTTC. Its translation: CASREGTARREQYF.

This clonotype has at least ten counts. The chain couples TRBV7-2 to TRBJ2-5, with D possibly called TRBD1 or TRBD2 (5 bases each). V was shortened by 5 bases and J by 4 bases, with 8 bases between the two germline ends. The CDR3 sequence is 12 residues long. Looked up from germline, CDR1 is SGHTA and CDR2 is FQGNSA. The CDR3 bases are TGTGCCAGCAGCCCCGGGGCAGAGACCCAGTACTTC. Translating it yields CASSPGAETQYF. Full variable domain (outside the CDR3, taken from reference TRBV7-2 and TRBJ2-5): GAGVSQSPSNKVTEKGKDVELRCDPISGHTALYWYRQSLGQGLEFLIYFQGNSAPDKSGLPSDRFSAERTGGSVSTLTIQRTQQEDSAVYLCASSPGAETQYFGPGTRLLVL.

In this sample, this clonotype turned up many times. This sequence joins TRBV4-2 and TRBJ1-6, with TRBD1 identical over 7 bases. The germline V gene has CDR1 LGHNA and CDR2 YNFKEQ. V lost 0 bases, J lost 7 bases, and 6 bases stayed unmatched. The CDR3 extends over 16 amino acids. DNA for the CDR3: TGTGCCAGCAGCCAAGATTCAGGGACAGTAAATTCACCCCTCCACTTT. Protein sequence: CASSQDSGTVNSPLHF.

This clonotype occurred a few times. The rearrangement uses TRBV20-1 and TRBJ2-7; tentative D call: TRBD2 (5 bases). CDR1 is DFQATT and CDR2 is SNEGSKA in the germline V gene (reference sequence). V was shortened by 8 bases and J by 5 bases, with 19 bases between the two germline ends. This CDR3 spans 13 amino acids. For the CDR3, the DNA is TGCAGTACAAGAGGGCCAAAGGGCCACGAGCAGTACTTC. It specifies CSTRGPKGHEQYF.

This clonotype has ten or more counts. This chain joins TRBV7-9 and TRBJ1-4, with D possibly being TRBD1 (6 bases). CDR3 length: 17 amino acids. The V and J ends lost 5 bases and 5 bases respectively, with 21 bases between them. Looked up from germline, CDR1 is SEHNR and CDR2 is FQNEAQ (reference sequence). The DNA for the CDR3 is TGTGCCAGCAGCCTGAGTGGGGGGCCGGGTTTCAATGAAAAACTGTTTTTT. Translating gives CASSLSGGPGFNEKLFF.

V usage is TRBV7-6 and J usage is TRBJ2-7; 10 nucleotides agree with TRBD2. V shed 0 bases, J shed 2 bases, and the junction held 10 bases outside the gene matches. The CDR3 loop spans 18 amino acids. CDR1 and CDR2 (germline): SGHVS, FNYEAQ. CDR3 loop: CASSLAASGRISTYEQYF. CDR3 in DNA: TGTGCCAGCAGCTTAGCGGCTAGCGGGAGAATTAGCACCTACGAGCAGTACTTC. Based on the CDR3 plus reference TRBV7-6 and TRBJ2-7, the full variable domain is GAGVSQSPRYKVTKRGQDVALRCDPISGHVSLYWYRQALGQGPEFLTYFNYEAQQDKSGLPNDRFSAERPEGSISTLTIQRTEQRDSAMYRCASSLAASGRISTYEQYFGPGTRLTVT.

In its sample, this clonotype was seen many times. This chain links TRBV12-3 or TRBV12-4 with TRBJ2-5; D uncertain. The V end was cut by 3 bases, the J end by 0 bases, with 17 bases between. The CDR3 covers 17 residues. The CDR3 region has the DNA TGTGCCAGCAGTTTTTACAGCGTAAGCAGGTACCAAGAGACCCAGTACTTC. It specifies CASSFYSVSRYQETQYF.

This clonotype was seen at least ten times. The chain joins TRBV5-1 to TRBJ1-6, with TRBD1 as a possible D gene (6 bases). Germline V lookup: CDR1 SGHRS, CDR2 YFSETQ. The V end lost 4 bases, the J end lost 7 bases, and 15 bases lay between the germline ends. The CDR3 has 15 residues. CDR3 amino acids: CASSTEGGSNSPLHF. The CDR3 nucleotides read TGCGCCAGCAGCACGGAGGGGGGATCGAATTCACCCCTCCACTTT.

This clonotype was detected many times. V is TRBV7-6 and J is TRBJ2-1, with a weak D call TRBD1 (6 bases). The germline V gene has CDR1 SGHVS and CDR2 FNYEAQ. The V end lost 5 bases, the J end lost 6 bases, and 11 bases lay between the germline ends. There are 13 residues in the CDR3. The DNA of the CDR3 is TGTGCCAGCAGCCGCACAGGGAGCAATGAGCAGTTCTTC. This sequence encodes CASSRTGSNEQFF.

Ten or more counts support this clonotype. The rearrangement links TRBV11-2 to TRBJ2-7, with a possible D match to TRBD2 (6 bases). The V gene's germline CDR1 is SGHAT and CDR2 FQNNGV. V was shortened by 3 bases and J by 7 bases, with 7 bases between the two germline ends. This CDR3 is 11 amino acids long. CDR3 nucleotide sequence: TGTGCCAGCAGCTTTGGGGGGGAGCAGTACTTC. Its translation: CASSFGGEQYF.

This clonotype was picked up many times. The gene calls are TRBV6-2 or TRBV6-3 and TRBJ1-2; D gene ambiguous. This CDR3 has 14 amino acids. Trimming took off 4 bases at V and 4 bases at J, with 13 bases between the two ends. Germline-derived CDR1 and CDR2 are MNHEY and SVGEGT. DNA of the CDR3: TGTGCCAGCAGTTCCGCGTCCGCCACCTATGGCTACACCTTC. Translation gives CASSSASATYGYTF.

At least ten counts were recorded for this clonotype. The gene calls are TRBV6-2 or TRBV6-3 and TRBJ2-3, with 7 bases matching TRBD2. CDR1 MNHEY and CDR2 SVGEGT come from the germline V gene. The CDR3 covers 15 residues. V trimming: 1 base; J trimming: 1 base; junction bases outside the gene matches: 2. The CDR3 nucleotides read TGTGCCAGCAGTTACTTCGCGGGAGGCACAGATACGCAGTATTTT. Translation: CASSYFAGGTDTQYF.